What follows describes a single T cell receptor (beta chain). The entry originates in a study of shared clonotypes between healthy human individuals. The V gene's germline CDR1 is MDHEN and CDR2 SYDVKM. J gave up 1 base and V 4 bases, and 12 bases lay outside the gene matches. This CDR3 region has 17 residues. A deep-level run was used for the assay. Each subset's genomic DNA was shared equally among a number of immunoSEQ plates. Method: immunoSEQ multiplex PCR; TCRdb's copy keeps in-frame clones and lacks some. This sample has roughly 450,000 clones, with 75% to 85% found just once. All the donors were Caucasian adults who lived in Nashville, Tennessee. Unsorted samples relied on about 90 million PBMCs, which served as the source of genomic DNA.

The rearrangement joins TRBV28 to TRBJ2-7; TRBD2 aligns across 8 bases. The sequencing input was PBMCs. The TCR comes from a middle-aged woman in good health. Some clones in this sample may be carry-over from other donors' samples. Here the CDR3 reads CASSYPMGSGISYEQYF. CDR3 DNA: TGTGCCAGCAGTTACCCAATGGGTAGCGGGATTTCCTACGAGCAGTACTTC.